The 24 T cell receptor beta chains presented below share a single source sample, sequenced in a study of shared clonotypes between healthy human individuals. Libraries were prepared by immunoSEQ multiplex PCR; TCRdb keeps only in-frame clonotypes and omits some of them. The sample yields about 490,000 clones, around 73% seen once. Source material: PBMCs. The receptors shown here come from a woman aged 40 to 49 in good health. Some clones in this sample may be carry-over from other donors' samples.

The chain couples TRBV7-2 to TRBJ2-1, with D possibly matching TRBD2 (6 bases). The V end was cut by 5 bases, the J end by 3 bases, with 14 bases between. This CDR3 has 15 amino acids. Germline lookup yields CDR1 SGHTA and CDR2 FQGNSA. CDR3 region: CASSREGGIYNEQFF. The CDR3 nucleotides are TGTGCCAGCAGCCGTGAGGGCGGGATCTACAATGAGCAGTTCTTC.

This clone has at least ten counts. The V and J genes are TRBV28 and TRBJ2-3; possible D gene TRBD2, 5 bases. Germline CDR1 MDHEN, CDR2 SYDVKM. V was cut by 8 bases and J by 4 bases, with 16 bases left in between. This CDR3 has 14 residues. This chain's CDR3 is CASVRHGVADTQYF. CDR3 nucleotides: TGTGCCAGCGTCCGTCACGGGGTGGCAGATACGCAGTATTTT.

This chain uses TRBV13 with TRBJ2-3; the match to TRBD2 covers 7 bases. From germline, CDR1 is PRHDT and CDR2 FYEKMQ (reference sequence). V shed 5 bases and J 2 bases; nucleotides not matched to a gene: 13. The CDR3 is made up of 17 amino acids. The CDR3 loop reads CASSPPAGAGDTDTQYF. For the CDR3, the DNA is TGTGCCAGCAGCCCCCCGGCCGGGGCGGGAGACACAGATACGCAGTATTTT. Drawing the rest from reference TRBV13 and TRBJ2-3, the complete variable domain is AAGVIQSPRHLIKEKRETATLKCYPIPRHDTVYWYQQGPGQDPQFLISFYEKMQSDKGSIPDRFSAQQFSDYHSELNMSSLELGDSALYFCASSPPAGAGDTDTQYFGPGTRLTVL.

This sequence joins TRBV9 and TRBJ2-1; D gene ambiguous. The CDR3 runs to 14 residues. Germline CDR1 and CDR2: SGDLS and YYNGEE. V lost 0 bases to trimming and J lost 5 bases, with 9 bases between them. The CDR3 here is CASSVVGANNEQFF. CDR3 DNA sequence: TGTGCCAGCAGCGTAGTTGGAGCGAACAATGAGCAGTTCTTC.

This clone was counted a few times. The CDR3 sequence is CASSFAGELFF. In DNA form, the CDR3 reads TGTGCCAGCAGCTTTGCCGGGGAGCTGTTTTTT. The chain couples TRBV12-1 to TRBJ2-2. TRBV12-1 is marked as a pseudogene. This CDR3 is 11 amino acids long.

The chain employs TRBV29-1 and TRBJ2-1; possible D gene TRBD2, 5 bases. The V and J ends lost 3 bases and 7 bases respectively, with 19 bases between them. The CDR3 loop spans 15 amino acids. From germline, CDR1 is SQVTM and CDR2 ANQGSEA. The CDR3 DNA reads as TGCAGCGTTGAGACTCTCGGGGTGGCCGATAATGAGCAGTTCTTC. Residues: CSVETLGVADNEQFF.

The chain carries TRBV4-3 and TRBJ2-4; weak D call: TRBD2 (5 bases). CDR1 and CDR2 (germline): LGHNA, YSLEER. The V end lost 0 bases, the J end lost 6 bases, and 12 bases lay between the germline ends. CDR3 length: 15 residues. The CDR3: CASSQEGVGSNIQYF. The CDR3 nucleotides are TGCGCCAGCAGCCAAGAGGGAGTCGGATCAAACATTCAGTACTTC.

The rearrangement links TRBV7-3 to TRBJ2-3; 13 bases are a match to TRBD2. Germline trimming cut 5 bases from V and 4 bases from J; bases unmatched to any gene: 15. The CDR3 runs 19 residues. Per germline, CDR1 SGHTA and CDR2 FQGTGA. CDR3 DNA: TGTGCCAGCAGCCCCCATACTAGCGGGAGGGCCGTCGACGCAGATACGCAGTATTTT. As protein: CASSPHTSGRAVDADTQYF.

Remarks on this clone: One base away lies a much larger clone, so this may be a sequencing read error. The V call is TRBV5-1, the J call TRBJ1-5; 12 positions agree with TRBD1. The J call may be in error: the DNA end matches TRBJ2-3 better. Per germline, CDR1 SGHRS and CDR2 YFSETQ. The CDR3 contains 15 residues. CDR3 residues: CASSWGTGGGQPQYF. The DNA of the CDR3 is TGCGCCAGCAGCTGGGGGACAGGGGGCGGTCAGCCCCAGTATTTT.

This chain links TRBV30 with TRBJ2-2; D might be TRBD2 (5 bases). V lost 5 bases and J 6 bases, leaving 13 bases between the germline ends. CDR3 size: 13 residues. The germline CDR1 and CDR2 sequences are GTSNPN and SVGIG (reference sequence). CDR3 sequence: CAWVNTSPGELFF. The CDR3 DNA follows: TGTGCCTGGGTAAACACTAGTCCCGGGGAGCTGTTTTTT.

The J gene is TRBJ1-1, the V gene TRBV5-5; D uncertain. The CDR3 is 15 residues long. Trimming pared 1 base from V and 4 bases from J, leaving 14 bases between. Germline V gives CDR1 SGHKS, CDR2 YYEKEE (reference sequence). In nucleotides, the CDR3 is TGTGCCAGCAGCTTGAGAGGGAGCGAGATCACTGAAGCTTTCTTT. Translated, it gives CASSLRGSEITEAFF.

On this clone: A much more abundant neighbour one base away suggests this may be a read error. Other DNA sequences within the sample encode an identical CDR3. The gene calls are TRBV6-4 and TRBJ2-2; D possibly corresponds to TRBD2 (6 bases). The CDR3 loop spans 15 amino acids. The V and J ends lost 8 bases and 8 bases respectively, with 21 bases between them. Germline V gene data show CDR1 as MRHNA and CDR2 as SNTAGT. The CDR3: CASGDSDTPSGELFF. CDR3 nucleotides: TGTGCCAGCGGGGACTCTGACACACCCTCAGGGGAGCTGTTTTTT.

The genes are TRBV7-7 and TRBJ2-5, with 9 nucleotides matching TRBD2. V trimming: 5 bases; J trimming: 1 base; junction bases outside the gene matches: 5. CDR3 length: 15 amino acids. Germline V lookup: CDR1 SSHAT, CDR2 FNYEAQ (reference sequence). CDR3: CASSRLAGTQETQYF. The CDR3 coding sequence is TGTGCCAGCAGCCGCCTAGCGGGGACCCAAGAGACCCAGTACTTC.

The CDR3 nucleotides are TGTGCCAGCTCCCAGCCGTCCCTCAATCAGCCCCAGCATTTT. Translation gives CASSQPSLNQPQHF. The genes are TRBV28 and TRBJ1-5; D unclear. Germline CDR1 is MDHEN and CDR2 is SYDVKM. CDR3 length: 14 amino acids. V was clipped by 8 bases and J by 3 bases, with 14 bases between them.

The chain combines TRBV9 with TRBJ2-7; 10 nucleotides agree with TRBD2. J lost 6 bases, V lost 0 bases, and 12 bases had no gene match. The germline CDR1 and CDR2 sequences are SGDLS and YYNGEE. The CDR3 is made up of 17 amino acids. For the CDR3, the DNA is TGTGCCAGCAGCGTAGCCCCGGGGGCTAGCGGGAGCGCCGAGCAGTACTTC. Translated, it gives CASSVAPGASGSAEQYF.

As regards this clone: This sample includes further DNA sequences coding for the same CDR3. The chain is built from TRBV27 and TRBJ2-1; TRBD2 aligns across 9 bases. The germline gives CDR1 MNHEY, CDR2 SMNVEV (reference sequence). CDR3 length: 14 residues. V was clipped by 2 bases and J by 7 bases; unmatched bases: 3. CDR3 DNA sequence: TGTGCCAGCAGTTTAGGGCTAGCGGGAAATGAGCAGTTCTTC. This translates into CASSLGLAGNEQFF.

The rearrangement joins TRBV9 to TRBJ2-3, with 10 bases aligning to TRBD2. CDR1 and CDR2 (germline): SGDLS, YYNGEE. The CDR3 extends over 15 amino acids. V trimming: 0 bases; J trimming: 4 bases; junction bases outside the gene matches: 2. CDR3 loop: CASSVVAGGSDTQYF. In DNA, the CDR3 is TGTGCCAGCAGCGTAGTAGCGGGAGGTTCAGATACGCAGTATTTT. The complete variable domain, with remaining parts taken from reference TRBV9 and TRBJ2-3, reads DSGVTQTPKHLITATGQRVTLRCSPRSGDLSVYWYQQSLDQGLQFLIQYYNGEERAKGNILERFSAQQFPDLHSELNLSSLELGDSALYFCASSVVAGGSDTQYFGPGTRLTVL.

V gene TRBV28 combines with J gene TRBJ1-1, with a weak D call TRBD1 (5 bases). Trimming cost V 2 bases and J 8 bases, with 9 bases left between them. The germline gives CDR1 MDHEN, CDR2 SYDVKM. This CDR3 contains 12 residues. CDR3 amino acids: CASSLRQREAFF. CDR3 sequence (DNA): TGTGCCAGCAGTTTAAGACAGAGAGAAGCTTTCTTT.

The CDR3 sequence: CASTQGPYEQYF. DNA for the CDR3: TGTGCCAGCACCCAAGGCCCATACGAGCAGTACTTC. The V and J genes are TRBV28 and TRBJ2-5; D gene ambiguous. The assigned J gene may be wrong: the sequence end matches TRBJ2-7 better. CDR3 length equals 12 residues. Germline CDR1 and CDR2: MDHEN and SYDVKM.

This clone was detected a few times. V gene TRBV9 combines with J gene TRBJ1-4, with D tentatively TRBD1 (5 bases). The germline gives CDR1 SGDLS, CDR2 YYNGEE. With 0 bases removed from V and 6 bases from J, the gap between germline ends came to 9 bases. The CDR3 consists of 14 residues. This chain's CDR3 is CASSVGGADEKLFF. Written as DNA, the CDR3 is TGTGCCAGCAGCGTAGGCGGGGCGGATGAAAAACTGTTTTTT. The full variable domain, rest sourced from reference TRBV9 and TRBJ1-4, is DSGVTQTPKHLITATGQRVTLRCSPRSGDLSVYWYQQSLDQGLQFLIQYYNGEERAKGNILERFSAQQFPDLHSELNLSSLELGDSALYFCASSVGGADEKLFFGSGTQLSVL.

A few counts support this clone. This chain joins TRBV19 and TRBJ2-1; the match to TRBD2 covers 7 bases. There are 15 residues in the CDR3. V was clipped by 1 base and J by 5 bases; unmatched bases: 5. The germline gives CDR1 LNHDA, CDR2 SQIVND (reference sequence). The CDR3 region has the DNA TGTGCCAGTAGTATAGCGCTAGCGGCCAACAATGAGCAGTTCTTC. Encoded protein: CASSIALAANNEQFF.

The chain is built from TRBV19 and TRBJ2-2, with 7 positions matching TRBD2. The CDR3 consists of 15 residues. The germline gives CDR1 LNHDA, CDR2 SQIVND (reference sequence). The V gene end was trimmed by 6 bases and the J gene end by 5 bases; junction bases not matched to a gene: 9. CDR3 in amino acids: CASSRLAALTGELFF. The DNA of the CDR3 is TGTGCCAGTAGCCGCCTAGCGGCCTTGACCGGGGAGCTGTTTTTT.

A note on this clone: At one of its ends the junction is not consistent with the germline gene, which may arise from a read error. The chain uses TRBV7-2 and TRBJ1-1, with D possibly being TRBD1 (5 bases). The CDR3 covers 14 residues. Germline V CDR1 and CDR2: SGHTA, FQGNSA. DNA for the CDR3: TGTGCCAGCAGCTTAGGAGGGGCGAACATTGAAGCTTTCTTT. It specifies CASSLGGANIEAFF.

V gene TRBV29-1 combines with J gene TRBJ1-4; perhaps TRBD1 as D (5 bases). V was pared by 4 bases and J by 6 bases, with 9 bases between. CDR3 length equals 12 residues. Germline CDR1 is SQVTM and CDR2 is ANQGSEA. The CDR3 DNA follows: TGCAGCGTTGCGGGGGAGGATGAAAAACTGTTTTTT. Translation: CSVAGEDEKLFF.